What follows describes a single TCR beta chain. The sample originates from a study of T cell changes during pregnancy in multiple sclerosis. Clones were sequenced by immunoSEQ multiplex PCR, and TCRdb holds only the in-frame ones, with some missing. The data hold tens of thousands of clones, with over 85% observed a single time. The germline V gene encodes CDR1 SGHDT and CDR2 YYEEEE. V lost 4 bases to trimming and J lost 4 bases, with 19 bases between them. This CDR3 comprises 16 residues. This TCR derives from a female donor with multiple sclerosis, enrolled in a pregnancy study. The specimen was peripheral blood, collected in the second trimester of pregnancy. This chain links TRBV5-6 with TRBJ2-3; maybe TRBD1 (5 bases). CDR3: CASSIHQGIRADTQYF. As DNA, the CDR3 is TGTGCCAGCAGCATCCACCAGGGTATTAGGGCAGATACGCAGTATTTT.